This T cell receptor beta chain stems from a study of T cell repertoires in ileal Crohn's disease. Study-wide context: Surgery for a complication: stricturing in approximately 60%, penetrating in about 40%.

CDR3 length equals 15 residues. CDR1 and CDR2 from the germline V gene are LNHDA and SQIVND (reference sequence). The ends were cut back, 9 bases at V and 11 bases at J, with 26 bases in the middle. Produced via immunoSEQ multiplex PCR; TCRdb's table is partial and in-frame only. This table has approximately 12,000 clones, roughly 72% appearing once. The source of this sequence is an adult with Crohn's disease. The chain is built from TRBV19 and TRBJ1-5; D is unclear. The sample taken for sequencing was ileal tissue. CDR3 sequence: CASAGGEGGIKAQHF. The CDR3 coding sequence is TGTGCCAGCGCCGGCGGGGAAGGAGGAATCAAGGCCCAGCATTTT.